The T cell receptor (beta chain) described here comes from a study of shared clonotypes between healthy human individuals. Study conclusions and caveats: Even with large depth, rarefaction showed that sorted-subset sequencing was incomplete.

In this sample, this clone turned up once. Its antigen is as yet unknown. The assay was immunoSEQ multiplex PCR, and TCRdb's table has in-frame clones only and misses some. This table holds approximately 740,000 clones, about 74% found once. The origin of this receptor is a woman younger than 45 in good health. The material sequenced was memory CD4+ T cells sorted from blood. Subset of the sample: CD45RA-negative fraction.

CDR3 nucleotide sequence: TGTGCCAGCAGTTATTTGGACTCGGGGCGAGATACGCAGTATTTT. This codes for CASSYLDSGRDTQYF. The J gene is TRBJ2-3, the V gene TRBV6-5; D might be TRBD1 or TRBD2, each matching 5 bases. The length of the CDR3 is 15 residues. Germline assignment: CDR1 MNHEY and CDR2 SVGAGI. V was cut by 3 bases and J by 5 bases, with 15 bases left in between.